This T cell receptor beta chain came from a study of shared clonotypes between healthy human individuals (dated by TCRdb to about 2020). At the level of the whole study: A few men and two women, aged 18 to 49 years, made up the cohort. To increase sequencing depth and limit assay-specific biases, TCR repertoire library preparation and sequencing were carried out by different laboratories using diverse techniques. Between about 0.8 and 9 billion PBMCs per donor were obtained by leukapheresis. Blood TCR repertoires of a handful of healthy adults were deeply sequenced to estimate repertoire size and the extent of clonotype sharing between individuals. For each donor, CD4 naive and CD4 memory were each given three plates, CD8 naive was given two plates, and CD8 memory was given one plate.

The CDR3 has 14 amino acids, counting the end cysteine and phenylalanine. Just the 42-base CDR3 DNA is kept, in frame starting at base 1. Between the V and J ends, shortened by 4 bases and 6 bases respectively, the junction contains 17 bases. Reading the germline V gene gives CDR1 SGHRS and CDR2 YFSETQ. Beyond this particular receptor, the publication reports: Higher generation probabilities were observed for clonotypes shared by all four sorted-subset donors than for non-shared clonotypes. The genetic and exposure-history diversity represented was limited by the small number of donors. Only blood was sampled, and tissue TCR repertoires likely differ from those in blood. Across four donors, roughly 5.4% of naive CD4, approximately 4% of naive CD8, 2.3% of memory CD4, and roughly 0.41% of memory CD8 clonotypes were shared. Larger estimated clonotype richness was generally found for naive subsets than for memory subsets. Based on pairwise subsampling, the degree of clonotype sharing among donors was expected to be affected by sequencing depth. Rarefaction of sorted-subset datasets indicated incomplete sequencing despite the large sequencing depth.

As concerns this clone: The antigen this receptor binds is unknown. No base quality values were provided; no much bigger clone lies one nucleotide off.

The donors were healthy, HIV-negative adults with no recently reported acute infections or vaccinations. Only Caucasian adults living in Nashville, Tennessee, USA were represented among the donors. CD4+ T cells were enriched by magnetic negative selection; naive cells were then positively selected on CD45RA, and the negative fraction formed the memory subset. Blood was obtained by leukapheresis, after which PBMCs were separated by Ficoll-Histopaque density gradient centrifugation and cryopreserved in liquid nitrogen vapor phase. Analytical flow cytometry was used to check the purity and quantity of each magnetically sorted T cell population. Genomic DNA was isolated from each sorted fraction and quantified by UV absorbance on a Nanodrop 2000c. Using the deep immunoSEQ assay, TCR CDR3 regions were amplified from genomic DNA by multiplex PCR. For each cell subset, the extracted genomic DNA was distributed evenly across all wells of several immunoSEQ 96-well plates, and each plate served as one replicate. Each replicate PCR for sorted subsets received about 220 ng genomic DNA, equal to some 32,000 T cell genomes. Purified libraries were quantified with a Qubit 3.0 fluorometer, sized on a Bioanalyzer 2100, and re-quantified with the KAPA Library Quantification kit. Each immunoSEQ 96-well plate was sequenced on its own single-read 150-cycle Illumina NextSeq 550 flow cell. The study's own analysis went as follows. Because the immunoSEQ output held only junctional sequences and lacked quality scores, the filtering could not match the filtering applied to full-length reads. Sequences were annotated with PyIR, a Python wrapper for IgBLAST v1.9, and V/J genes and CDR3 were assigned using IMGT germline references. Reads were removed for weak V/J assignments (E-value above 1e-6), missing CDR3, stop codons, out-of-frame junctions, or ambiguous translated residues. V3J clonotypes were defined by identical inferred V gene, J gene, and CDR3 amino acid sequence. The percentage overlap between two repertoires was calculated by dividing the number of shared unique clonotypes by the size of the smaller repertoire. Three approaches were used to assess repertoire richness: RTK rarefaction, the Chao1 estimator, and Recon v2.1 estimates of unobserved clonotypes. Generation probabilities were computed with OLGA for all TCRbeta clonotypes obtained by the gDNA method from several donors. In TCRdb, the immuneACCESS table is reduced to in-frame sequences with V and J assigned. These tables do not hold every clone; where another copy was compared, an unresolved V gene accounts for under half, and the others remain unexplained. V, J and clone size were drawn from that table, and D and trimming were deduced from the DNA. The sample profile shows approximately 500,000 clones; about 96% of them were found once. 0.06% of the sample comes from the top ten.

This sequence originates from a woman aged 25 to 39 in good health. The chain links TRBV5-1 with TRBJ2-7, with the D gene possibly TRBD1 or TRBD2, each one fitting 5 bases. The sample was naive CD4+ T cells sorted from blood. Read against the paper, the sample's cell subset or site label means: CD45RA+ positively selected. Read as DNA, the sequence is TGCGCCAGCAGCCCTCAGGGACGGTCGGCCGAGCAGTACTTC. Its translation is CASSPQGRSAEQYF.